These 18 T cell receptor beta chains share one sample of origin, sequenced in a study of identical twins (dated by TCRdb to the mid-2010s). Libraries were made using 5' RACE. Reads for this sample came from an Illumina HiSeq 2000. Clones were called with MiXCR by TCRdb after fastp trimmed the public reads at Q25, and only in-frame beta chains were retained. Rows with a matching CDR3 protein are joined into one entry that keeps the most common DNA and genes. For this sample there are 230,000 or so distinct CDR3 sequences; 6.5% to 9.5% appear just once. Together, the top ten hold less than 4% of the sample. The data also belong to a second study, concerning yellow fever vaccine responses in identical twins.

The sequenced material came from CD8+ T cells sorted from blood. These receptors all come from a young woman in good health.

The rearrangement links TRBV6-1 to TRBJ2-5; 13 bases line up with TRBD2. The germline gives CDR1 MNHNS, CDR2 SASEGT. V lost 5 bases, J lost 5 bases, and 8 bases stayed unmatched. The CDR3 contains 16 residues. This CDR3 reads CASSPQTSGGPETQYF. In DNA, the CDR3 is TGTGCCAGCAGTCCCCAGACTAGCGGGGGGCCCGAGACCCAGTACTTC.

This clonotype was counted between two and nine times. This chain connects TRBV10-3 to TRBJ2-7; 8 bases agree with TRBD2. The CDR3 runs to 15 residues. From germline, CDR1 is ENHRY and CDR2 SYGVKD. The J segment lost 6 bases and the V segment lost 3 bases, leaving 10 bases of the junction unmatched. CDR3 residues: CAISDREGLYGEQYF. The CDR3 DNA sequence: TGTGCCATCAGTGACCGGGAGGGCCTTTACGGCGAGCAGTACTTC.

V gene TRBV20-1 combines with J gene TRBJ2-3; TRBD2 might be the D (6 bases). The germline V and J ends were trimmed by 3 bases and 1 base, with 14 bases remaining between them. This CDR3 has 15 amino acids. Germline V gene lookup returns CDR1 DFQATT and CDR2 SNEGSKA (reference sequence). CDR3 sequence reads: CSARDWTGGTDTQYF. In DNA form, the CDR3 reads TGCAGTGCTAGGGACTGGACGGGGGGCACAGATACGCAGTATTTT.

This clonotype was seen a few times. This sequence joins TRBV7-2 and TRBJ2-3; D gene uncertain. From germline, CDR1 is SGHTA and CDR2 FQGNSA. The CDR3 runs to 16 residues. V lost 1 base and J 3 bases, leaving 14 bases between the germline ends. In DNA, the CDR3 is TGTGCCAGCAGCTTAGTGGGGTGGTCGGCTACAGATACGCAGTATTTT. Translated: CASSLVGWSATDTQYF.

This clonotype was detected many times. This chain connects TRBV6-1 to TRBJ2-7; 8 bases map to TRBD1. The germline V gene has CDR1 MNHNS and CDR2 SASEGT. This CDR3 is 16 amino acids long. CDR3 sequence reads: CPRTGWGNQPTYEQYF. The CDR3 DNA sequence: TGTCCCCGGACAGGGTGGGGAAACCAACCGACCTACGAGCAGTACTTC.

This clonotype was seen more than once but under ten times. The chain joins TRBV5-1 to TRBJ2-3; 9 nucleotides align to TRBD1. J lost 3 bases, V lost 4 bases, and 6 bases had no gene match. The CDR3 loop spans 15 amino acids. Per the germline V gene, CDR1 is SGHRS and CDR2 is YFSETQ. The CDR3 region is CASSNGTGWTDTQYF. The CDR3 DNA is TGCGCCAGCAGCAACGGGACAGGGTGGACAGATACGCAGTATTTT.

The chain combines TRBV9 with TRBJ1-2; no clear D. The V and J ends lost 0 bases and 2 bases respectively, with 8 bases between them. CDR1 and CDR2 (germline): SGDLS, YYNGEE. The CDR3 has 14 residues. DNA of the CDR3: TGTGCCAGCAGCGTAGACGAGGGAAACTATGGCTACACCTTC. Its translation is CASSVDEGNYGYTF.

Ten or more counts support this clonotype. CDR3 protein: CSVDGGRGSEQYF. The DNA of the CDR3 is TGCAGCGTTGACGGGGGCAGGGGGTCGGAGCAGTACTTC. This rearrangement joins TRBV29-1 to TRBJ2-7, with D possibly being TRBD1 (7 bases). Trimming removed 3 bases from V and 7 bases from J, with 16 bases in between. The CDR3 has 13 residues. Germline V CDR1 and CDR2: SQVTM, ANQGSEA.

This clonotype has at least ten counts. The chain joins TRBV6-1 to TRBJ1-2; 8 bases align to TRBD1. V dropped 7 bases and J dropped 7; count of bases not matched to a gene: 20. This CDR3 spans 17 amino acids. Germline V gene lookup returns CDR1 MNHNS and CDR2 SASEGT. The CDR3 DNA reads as TGTGCCAGCACCCCCGGACAGGGTCATTTTGGCATGGTTGGCTACACCTTC. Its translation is CASTPGQGHFGMVGYTF.

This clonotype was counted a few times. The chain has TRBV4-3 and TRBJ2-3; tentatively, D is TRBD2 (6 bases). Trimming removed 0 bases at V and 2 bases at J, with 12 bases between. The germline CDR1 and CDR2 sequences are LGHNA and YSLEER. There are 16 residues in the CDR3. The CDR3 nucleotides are TGCGCCAGCAGCCAAGATTTCCCTAGCGACACAGATACGCAGTATTTT. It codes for CASSQDFPSDTDTQYF.

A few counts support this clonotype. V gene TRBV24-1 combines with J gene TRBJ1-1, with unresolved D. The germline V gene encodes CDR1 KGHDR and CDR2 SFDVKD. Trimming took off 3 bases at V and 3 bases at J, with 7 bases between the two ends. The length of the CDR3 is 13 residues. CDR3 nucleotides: TGTGCCACCAGTGATGGGGAGTACACTGAAGCTTTCTTT. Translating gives CATSDGEYTEAFF.

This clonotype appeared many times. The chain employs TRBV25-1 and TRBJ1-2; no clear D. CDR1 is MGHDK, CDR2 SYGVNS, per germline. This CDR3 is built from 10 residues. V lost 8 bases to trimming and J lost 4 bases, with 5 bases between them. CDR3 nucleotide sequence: TGTGCCAGCCTCGGCTATGGCTACACCTTC. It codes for CASLGYGYTF.

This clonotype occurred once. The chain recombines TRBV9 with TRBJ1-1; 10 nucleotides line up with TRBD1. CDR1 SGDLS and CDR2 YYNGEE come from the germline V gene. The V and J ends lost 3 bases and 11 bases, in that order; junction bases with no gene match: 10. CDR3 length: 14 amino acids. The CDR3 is CASSGGDRGPLAFF. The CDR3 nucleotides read TGTGCCAGCAGCGGAGGGGACAGGGGTCCATTGGCTTTCTTT.

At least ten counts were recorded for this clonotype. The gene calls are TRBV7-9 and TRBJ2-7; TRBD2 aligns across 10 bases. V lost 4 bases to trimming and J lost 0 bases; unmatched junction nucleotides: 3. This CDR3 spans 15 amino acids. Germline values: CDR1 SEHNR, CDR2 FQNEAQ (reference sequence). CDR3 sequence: CASSSSSGSSYEQYF. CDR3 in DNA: TGTGCCAGCAGCTCCTCTAGCGGGAGCTCCTACGAGCAGTACTTC.

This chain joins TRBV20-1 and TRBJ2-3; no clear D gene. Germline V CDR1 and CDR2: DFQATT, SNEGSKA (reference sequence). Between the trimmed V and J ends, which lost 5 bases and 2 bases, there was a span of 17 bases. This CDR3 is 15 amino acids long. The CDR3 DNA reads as TGCAGTGCTTTACCGAAAGGATTTAACACAGATACGCAGTATTTT. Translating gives CSALPKGFNTDTQYF.

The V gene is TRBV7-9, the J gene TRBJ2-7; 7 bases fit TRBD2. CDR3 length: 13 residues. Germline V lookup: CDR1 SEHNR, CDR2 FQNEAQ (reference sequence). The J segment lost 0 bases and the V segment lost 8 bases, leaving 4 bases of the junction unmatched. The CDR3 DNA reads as TGTGCCAGCGAGGGAGGGGACTCCTACGAGCAGTACTTC. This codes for CASEGGDSYEQYF.

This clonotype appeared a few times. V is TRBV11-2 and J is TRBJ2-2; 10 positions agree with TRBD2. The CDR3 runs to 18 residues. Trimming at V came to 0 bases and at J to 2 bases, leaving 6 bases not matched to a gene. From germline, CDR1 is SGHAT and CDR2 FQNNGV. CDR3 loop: CASSLDFLAGANTGELFF. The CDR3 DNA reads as TGTGCCAGCAGCTTAGATTTTCTAGCGGGAGCCAACACCGGGGAGCTGTTTTTT. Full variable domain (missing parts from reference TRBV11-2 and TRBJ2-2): EAGVAQSPRYKIIEKRQSVAFWCNPISGHATLYWYQQILGQGPKLLIQFQNNGVVDDSQLPKDRFSAERLKGVDSTLKIQPAKLEDSAVYLCASSLDFLAGANTGELFFGEGSRLTVL.

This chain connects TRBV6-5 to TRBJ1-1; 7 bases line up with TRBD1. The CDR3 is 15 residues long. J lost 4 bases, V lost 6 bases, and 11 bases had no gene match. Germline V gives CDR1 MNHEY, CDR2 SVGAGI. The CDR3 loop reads CASSYGTAGSTEAFF. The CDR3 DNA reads TGTGCCAGCAGCTACGGGACAGCAGGGAGCACTGAAGCTTTCTTT.